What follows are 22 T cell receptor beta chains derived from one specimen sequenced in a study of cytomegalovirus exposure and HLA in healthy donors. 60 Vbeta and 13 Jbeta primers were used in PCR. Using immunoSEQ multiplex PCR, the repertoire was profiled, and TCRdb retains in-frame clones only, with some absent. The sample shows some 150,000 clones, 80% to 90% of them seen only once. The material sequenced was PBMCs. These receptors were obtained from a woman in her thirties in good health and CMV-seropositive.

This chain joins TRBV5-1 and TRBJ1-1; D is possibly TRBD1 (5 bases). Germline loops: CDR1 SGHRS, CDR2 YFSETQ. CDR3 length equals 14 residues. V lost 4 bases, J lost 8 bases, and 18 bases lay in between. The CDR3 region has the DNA TGCGCCAGCAGCCATTTGGGGGGGAACAGGGAAGCTTTCTTT. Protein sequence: CASSHLGGNREAFF.

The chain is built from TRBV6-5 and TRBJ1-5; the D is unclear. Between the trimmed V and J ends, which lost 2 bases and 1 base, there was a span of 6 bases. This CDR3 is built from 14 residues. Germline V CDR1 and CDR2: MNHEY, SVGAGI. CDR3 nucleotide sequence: TGTGCCAGCAGTTACGCGGAGAGCAATCAGCCCCAGCATTTT. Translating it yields CASSYAESNQPQHF.

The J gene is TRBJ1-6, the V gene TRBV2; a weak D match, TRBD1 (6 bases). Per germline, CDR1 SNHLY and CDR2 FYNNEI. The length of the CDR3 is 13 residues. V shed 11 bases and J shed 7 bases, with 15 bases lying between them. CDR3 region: CACSGETNSPLHF. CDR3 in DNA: TGTGCCTGCTCAGGGGAAACAAATTCACCCCTCCACTTT.

The CDR3 region has the DNA TGTGCCAGCAGCCCTGGTACGCGGACTGAAGCTTTCTTT. Translating it yields CASSPGTRTEAFF. The chain links TRBV11-3 to TRBJ1-1; D unclear. The germline V and J ends were trimmed by 5 bases and 5 bases, with 12 bases remaining between them. This CDR3 is 13 amino acids long. The germline V gene has CDR1 SGHNT and CDR2 YENEEA.

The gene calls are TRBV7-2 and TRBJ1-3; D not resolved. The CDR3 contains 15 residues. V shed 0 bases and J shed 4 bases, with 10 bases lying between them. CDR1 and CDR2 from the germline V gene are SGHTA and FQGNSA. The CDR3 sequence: CASSLAPTRGNTIYF. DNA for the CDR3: TGTGCCAGCAGCTTAGCCCCGACCAGGGGAAACACCATATATTTT.

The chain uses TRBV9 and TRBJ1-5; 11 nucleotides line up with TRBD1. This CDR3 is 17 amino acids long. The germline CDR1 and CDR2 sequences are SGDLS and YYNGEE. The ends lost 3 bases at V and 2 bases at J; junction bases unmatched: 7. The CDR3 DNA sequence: TGTGCCAGCAGCGGGCCGGGGGACAGGGGGGGCAATCAGCCCCAGCATTTT. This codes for CASSGPGDRGGNQPQHF. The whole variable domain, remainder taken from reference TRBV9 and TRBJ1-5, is DSGVTQTPKHLITATGQRVTLRCSPRSGDLSVYWYQQSLDQGLQFLIQYYNGEERAKGNILERFSAQQFPDLHSELNLSSLELGDSALYFCASSGPGDRGGNQPQHFGDGTRLSIL.

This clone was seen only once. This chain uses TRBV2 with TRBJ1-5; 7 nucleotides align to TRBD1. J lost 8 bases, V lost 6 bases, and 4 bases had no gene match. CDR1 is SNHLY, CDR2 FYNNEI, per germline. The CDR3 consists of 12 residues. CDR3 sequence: CASRQGQEPQHF. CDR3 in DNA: TGTGCCAGCAGACAGGGGCAGGAGCCCCAGCATTTT.

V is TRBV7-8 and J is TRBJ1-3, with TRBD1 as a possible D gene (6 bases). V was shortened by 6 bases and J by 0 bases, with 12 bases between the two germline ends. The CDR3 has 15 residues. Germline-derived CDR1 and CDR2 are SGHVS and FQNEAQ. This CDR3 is CASRQGRFSGNTIYF. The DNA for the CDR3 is TGTGCCAGCAGACAGGGACGGTTCTCTGGAAACACCATATATTTT.

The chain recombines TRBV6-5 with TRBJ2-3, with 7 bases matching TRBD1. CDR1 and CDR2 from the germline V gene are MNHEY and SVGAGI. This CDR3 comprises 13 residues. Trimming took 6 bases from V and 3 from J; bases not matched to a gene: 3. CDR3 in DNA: TGTGCCAGCAGGGGGACAGAAACAGATACGCAGTATTTT. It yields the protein CASRGTETDTQYF.

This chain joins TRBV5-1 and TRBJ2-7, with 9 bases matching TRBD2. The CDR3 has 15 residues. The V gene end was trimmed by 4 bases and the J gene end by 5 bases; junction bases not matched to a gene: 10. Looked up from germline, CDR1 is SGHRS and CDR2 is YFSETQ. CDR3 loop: CASSALAGGPHEQYF. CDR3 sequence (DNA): TGCGCCAGCAGCGCGCTCGCGGGGGGGCCCCACGAGCAGTACTTC.

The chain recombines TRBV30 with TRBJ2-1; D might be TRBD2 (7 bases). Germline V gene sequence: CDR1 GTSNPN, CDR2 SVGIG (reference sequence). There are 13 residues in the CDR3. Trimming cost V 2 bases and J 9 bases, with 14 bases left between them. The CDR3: CAWSLGGPSEQFF. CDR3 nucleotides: TGTGCCTGGAGTCTCGGGGGGCCCAGTGAGCAGTTCTTC.

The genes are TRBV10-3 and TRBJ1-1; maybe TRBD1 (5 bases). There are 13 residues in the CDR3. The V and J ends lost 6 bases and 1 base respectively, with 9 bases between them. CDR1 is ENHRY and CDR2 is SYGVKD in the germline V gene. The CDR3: CAIRKQGNTEAFF. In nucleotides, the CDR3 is TGTGCCATCAGGAAGCAGGGGAACACTGAAGCTTTCTTT.

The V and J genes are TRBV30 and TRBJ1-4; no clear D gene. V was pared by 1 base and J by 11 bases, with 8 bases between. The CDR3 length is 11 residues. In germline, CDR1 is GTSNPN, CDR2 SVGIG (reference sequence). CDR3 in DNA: TGTGCCTGGAGTGAATGGGAGAAACTGTTTTTT. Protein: CAWSEWEKLFF. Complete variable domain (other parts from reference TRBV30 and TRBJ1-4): SQTIHQWPATLVQPVGSPLSLECTVEGTSNPNLYWYRQAAGRGLQLLFYSVGIGQISSEVPQNLSASRPQDRQFILSSKKLLLSDSGFYLCAWSEWEKLFFGSGTQLSVL.

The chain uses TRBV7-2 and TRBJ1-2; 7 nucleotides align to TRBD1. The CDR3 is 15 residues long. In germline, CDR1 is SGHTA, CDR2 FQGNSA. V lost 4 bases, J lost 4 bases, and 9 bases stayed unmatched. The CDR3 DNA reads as TGTGCCAGCAGCTCCTCCCCAGGGACAGTCTATGGCTACACCTTC. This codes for CASSSSPGTVYGYTF.

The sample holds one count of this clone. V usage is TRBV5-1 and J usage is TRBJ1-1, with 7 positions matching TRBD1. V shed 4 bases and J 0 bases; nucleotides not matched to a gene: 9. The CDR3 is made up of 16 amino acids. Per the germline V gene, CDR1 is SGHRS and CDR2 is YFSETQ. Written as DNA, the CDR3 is TGCGCCAGCAGCAGCACGGGACAGACCTTGAACACTGAAGCTTTCTTT. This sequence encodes CASSSTGQTLNTEAFF.

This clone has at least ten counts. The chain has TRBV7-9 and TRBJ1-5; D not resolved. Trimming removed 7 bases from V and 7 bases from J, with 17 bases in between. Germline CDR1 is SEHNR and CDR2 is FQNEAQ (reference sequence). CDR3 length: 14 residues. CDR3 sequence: CASTQSSGYQPQHF. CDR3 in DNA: TGTGCCAGCACCCAATCCTCCGGGTACCAGCCCCAGCATTTT.

The CDR3 is CASSLDVYEQYF. CDR3 in DNA: TGTGCCAGCAGCTTAGACGTCTACGAGCAGTACTTC. The V and J genes are TRBV11-2 and TRBJ2-7; no clear D. This CDR3 is 12 amino acids long. Per the germline V gene, CDR1 is SGHAT and CDR2 is FQNNGV. V dropped 0 bases and J dropped 3 bases, with 3 bases sitting between them.

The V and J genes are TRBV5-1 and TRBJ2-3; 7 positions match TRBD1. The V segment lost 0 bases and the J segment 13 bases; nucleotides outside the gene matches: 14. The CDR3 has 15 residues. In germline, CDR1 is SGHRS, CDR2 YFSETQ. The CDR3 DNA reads TGCGCCAGCAGCTTGGCCCCGGGACAGCTAAATTCGGAGTATTTT. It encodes CASSLAPGQLNSEYF.

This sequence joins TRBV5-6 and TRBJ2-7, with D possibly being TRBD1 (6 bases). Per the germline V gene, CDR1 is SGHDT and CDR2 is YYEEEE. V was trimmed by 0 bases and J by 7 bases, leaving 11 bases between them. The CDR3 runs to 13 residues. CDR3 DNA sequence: TGTGCCAGCAGCTTGGGGGACAATTGGGAGCAGTACTTC. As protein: CASSLGDNWEQYF.

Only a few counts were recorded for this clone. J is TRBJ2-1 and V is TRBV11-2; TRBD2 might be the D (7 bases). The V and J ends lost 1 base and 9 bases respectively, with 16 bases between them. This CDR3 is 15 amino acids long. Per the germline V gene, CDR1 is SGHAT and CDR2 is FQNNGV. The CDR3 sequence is CASSLVWGGASEQFF. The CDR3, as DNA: TGTGCCAGCAGCTTAGTGTGGGGGGGGGCATCTGAGCAGTTCTTC.

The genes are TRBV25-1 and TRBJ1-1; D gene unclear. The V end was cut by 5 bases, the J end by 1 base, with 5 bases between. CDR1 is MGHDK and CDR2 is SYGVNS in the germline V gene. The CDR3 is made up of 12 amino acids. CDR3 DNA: TGTGCCAGCAGTATCGGGAACACTGAAGCTTTCTTT. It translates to CASSIGNTEAFF.

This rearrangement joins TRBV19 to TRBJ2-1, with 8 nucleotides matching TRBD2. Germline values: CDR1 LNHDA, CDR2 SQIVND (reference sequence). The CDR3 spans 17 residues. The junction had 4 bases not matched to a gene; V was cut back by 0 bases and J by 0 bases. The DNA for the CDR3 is TGTGCCAGTAGTATAGATCGACTAGCGAGCTCCTACAATGAGCAGTTCTTC. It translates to CASSIDRLASSYNEQFF.